The clone carrying this TCR beta chain was detected only a few times. Regions amplified from RNA transcripts were the TCR beta CDR3 regions. HTBI primers drove first-round RT-PCR of the TCR CDR3. TCRdb reprocessed the multiplex PCR reads with MiXCR, giving one entry per CDR3 protein. The data hold over 700,000 distinct CDR3 sequences, with around 19% observed a single time. This entry comes from a study of T cells in Graves' hyperthyroidism and ophthalmopathy. This sequence was found in a woman between 50 and 59 years old with Graves' hyperthyroidism that later progressed to Graves' ophthalmopathy. Sequencing input: blood.

The CDR3 sequence: CASSPGQDLYGYTF. The CDR3 region has the DNA TGCGCCAGCAGCCCGGGACAGGATCTCTATGGCTACACCTTC. The chain combines TRBV5-1 with TRBJ1-2; 8 bases align to TRBD1. The germline gives CDR1 SGHRS, CDR2 YFSETQ. The CDR3 loop spans 14 amino acids. V lost 4 bases to trimming and J lost 4 bases; unmatched junction nucleotides: 6.